This TCR beta chain is from a study of blood T cell repertoires in COVID-19. Here immunoSEQ multiplex PCR was the method, and the copy in TCRdb shows in-frame clones only, minus some. Of 130,000 to 150,000 clones listed, around 84% are singletons. J gave up 5 bases and V 6 bases, and 15 bases lay outside the gene matches. Germline V gene sequence: CDR1 SEHNR, CDR2 FQNEAQ (reference sequence). This CDR3 is 19 amino acids long. The source material was PBMCs or T cells enriched from blood (not recorded which). The clonotype was recovered from a woman aged 50 to 60 who had been exposed to COVID-19. V usage is TRBV7-9 and J usage is TRBJ2-2; 13 positions agree with TRBD2. The CDR3 DNA is TGTGCCAGCAGTCCTCCATACCCGGGACTAGCGGGAAGTACCGGGGAGCTGTTTTTT. Its protein is CASSPPYPGLAGSTGELFF.